The present T cell receptor beta chain was sequenced within a study of T cells in Graves' hyperthyroidism and ophthalmopathy. The CDR3 covers 14 residues. V was shortened by 8 bases and J by 2 bases, with 15 bases between the two germline ends. CDR1 is MDHEN and CDR2 is SYDVKM in the germline V gene. What was amplified from RNA transcripts were TCR beta CDR3 regions. Researchers ran a first-round RT-PCR on the TCR CDR3 using the HTBI primer set. From the multiplex PCR reads, TCRdb called clonotypes with MiXCR, one entry per CDR3 protein. The sample includes hundreds of thousands of distinct CDR3 sequences, 15% to 17% of them seen just once. This clonotype was observed many times.

Sequenced: blood. This receptor was taken from a woman aged 18-29 years with Graves' hyperthyroidism. The chain is built from TRBV28 and TRBJ2-5; D may be TRBD1 (6 bases). CDR3 DNA: TGTGCCAGCCATCCGAGGGGGAAGCAAGAGACCCAGTACTTC. Its protein is CASHPRGKQETQYF. The full variable domain, with the rest looked up from reference TRBV28 and TRBJ2-5, is DVKVTQSSRYLVKRTGEKVFLECVQDMDHENMFWYRQDPGLGLRLIYFSYDVKMKEKGDIPEGYSVSREKKERFSLILESASTNQTSMYLCASHPRGKQETQYFGPGTRLLVL.